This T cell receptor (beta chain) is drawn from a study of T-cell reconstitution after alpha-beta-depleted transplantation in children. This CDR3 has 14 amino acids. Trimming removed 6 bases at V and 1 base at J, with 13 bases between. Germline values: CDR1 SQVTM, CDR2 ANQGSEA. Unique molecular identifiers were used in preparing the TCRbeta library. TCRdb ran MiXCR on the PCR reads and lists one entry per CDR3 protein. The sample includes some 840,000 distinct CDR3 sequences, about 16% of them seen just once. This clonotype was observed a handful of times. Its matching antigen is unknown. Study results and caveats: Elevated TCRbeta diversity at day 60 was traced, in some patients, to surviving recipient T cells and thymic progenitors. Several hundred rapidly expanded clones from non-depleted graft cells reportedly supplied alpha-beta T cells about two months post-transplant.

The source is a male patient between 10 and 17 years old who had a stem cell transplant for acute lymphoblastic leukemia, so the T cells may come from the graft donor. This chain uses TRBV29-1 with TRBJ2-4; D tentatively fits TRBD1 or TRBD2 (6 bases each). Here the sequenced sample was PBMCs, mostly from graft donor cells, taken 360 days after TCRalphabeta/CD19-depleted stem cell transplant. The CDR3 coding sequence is TGCAGCGTCGATGAAGGGGGGGCCAAAAACATTCAGTACTTC. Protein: CSVDEGGAKNIQYF.